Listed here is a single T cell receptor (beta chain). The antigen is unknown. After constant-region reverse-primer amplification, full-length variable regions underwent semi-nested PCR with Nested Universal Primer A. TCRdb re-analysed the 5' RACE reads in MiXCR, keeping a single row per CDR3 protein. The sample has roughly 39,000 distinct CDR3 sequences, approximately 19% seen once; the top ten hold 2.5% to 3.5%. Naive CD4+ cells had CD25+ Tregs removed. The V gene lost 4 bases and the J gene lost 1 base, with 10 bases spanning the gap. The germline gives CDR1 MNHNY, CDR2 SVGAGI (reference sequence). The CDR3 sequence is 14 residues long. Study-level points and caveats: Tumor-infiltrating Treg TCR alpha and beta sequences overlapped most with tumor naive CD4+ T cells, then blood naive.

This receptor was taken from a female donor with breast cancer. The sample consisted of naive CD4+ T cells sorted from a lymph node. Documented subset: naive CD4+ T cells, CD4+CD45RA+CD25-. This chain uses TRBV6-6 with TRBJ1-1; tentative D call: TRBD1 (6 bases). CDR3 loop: CASSSLGANTEAFF. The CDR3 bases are TGTGCCAGCAGTTCTCTGGGGGCGAACACTGAAGCTTTCTTT.